Listed here are 21 T cell receptor beta chains from one sample, sequenced in a study of PD-1 blockade in classical Hodgkin lymphoma. The table came from immunoSEQ multiplex PCR; TCRdb's copy has only in-frame clones and leaves some out. The sample holds some 53,000 clones, approximately 86% seen once. Time point of the sample: cycle 4 day 1 (C4D1), after less than 7 weeks of nivolumab. Every patient had relapsed following autologous stem cell transplantation, and cohorts differed in brentuximab vedotin exposure. The sequencing here drew on peripheral blood mononuclear cells (PBMCs), taken before the fourth cycle of nivolumab. The receptors stem from a human donor with classical Hodgkin lymphoma.

The gene calls are TRBV27 and TRBJ1-3, with D possibly TRBD1 on 5 matching bases. Germline V CDR1 and CDR2: MNHEY, SMNVEV (reference sequence). V shed 4 bases and J shed 9 bases, with 25 bases lying between them. The CDR3 extends over 17 amino acids. CDR3 nucleotides: TGTGCCAGCAGTTCCGCCTACCCCGGAAACCGGGGGTCCACCATATATTTT. It encodes CASSSAYPGNRGSTIYF.

The V gene is TRBV6-6, the J gene TRBJ2-7; either TRBD1 or TRBD2 may supply D (6 bases each). V was trimmed by 0 bases and J by 5 bases, leaving 14 bases between them. The CDR3 contains 15 residues. The germline V gene encodes CDR1 MNHNY and CDR2 SVGAGI (reference sequence). CDR3 in DNA: TGTGCCAGCAGTTACTCGGGGGCAGGAGGGGACGAGCAGTACTTC. It is translated as CASSYSGAGGDEQYF.

This chain uses TRBV5-4 with TRBJ2-5; the D gene is possibly TRBD1 (6 bases). V lost 3 bases, J lost 2 bases, and 14 bases lay in between. The CDR3 runs to 15 residues. Germline CDR1 reads SGHNT; CDR2 reads YYREEE (reference sequence). This chain's CDR3 is CASSSITQGQETQYF. CDR3 in DNA: TGTGCCAGCAGCTCCATAACACAGGGACAAGAGACCCAGTACTTC. The full variable domain, its missing parts supplied by reference TRBV5-4 and TRBJ2-5, is ETGVTQSPTHLIKTRGQQVTLRCSSQSGHNTVSWYQQALGQGPQFIFQYYREEENGRGNFPPRFSGLQFPNYSSELNVNALELDDSALYLCASSSITQGQETQYFGPGTRLLVL.

This clone is judged medium-sized. The V and J genes are TRBV5-4 and TRBJ2-7; TRBD2 matches 11 bases. CDR1 is SGHNT and CDR2 is YYREEE in the germline V gene (reference sequence). The CDR3 is made up of 14 amino acids. J was trimmed by 6 bases and V by 4 bases; bases with no gene match: 6. The CDR3: CASSRLAGGFEQYF. As DNA, the CDR3 is TGTGCCAGCAGCCGCCTAGCGGGAGGTTTCGAGCAGTACTTC.

J is TRBJ2-7 and V is TRBV28; 12 positions agree with TRBD2. Germline V gene lookup returns CDR1 MDHEN and CDR2 SYDVKM. This CDR3 comprises 14 residues. V lost 3 bases and J lost 4; bases outside the gene matches: 1. CDR3 region: CASSFGTSGYEQYF. The CDR3 DNA is TGTGCCAGCAGTTTTGGGACTAGCGGGTACGAGCAGTACTTC.

The CDR3 DNA follows: TGCAGCGTACCGGGGCTTACTAACTATGGCTACACCTTC. This codes for CSVPGLTNYGYTF. This chain uses TRBV29-1 with TRBJ1-2; D is possibly TRBD1 (5 bases). This CDR3 has 13 residues. CDR1 and CDR2 from the germline V gene are SQVTM and ANQGSEA. V gave up 6 bases and J gave up 0 bases, with 11 bases separating them.

This chain links TRBV15 with TRBJ2-1; D is undetermined. The CDR3 covers 16 residues. Trimming took off 1 base at V and 3 bases at J, with 13 bases between the two ends. Germline V gene data show CDR1 as LNHNV and CDR2 as YYDKDF (reference sequence). DNA of the CDR3: TGTGCCACCAGCAGAGCCAACGTTCAGCTCTACAATGAGCAGTTCTTC. Residues: CATSRANVQLYNEQFF.

This clone has just one count. The V and J genes are TRBV6-1 and TRBJ2-5; TRBD1 agrees at 7 bases. CDR1 is MNHNS and CDR2 is SASEGT in the germline V gene. The V and J ends lost 6 bases and 0 bases, in that order; junction bases with no gene match: 4. The CDR3 has 14 amino acids. The DNA of the CDR3 is TGTGCCAGCAGACAGACAGGGTACCAAGAGACCCAGTACTTC. This gives the protein CASRQTGYQETQYF.

This chain uses TRBV15 with TRBJ2-3; 7 bases align to TRBD1. Trimming took 4 bases from V and 1 from J; bases not matched to a gene: 8. Germline lookup yields CDR1 LNHNV and CDR2 YYDKDF (reference sequence). This CDR3 region has 16 residues. CDR3 loop: CATSKDRAPGTDTQYF. The CDR3 DNA reads TGTGCCACCAGCAAAGACAGGGCCCCTGGCACAGATACGCAGTATTTT.

The chain combines TRBV9 with TRBJ1-5; 7 nucleotides align to TRBD1. V dropped 0 bases and J dropped 2; count of bases not matched to a gene: 5. The germline CDR1 and CDR2 sequences are SGDLS and YYNGEE. This CDR3 spans 16 amino acids. The CDR3 here is CASSVDRGLRNQPQHF. Written as DNA, the CDR3 is TGTGCCAGCAGCGTAGACAGGGGATTACGCAATCAGCCCCAGCATTTT.

CDR3 sequence (DNA): TGTGCCAACGGACGGTCCTCGGAAAAACTGTTTTTT. As protein: CANGRSSEKLFF. The genes are TRBV2 and TRBJ1-4; D uncertain. Trimming took off 10 bases at V and 8 bases at J, with 14 bases between the two ends. Germline V gives CDR1 SNHLY, CDR2 FYNNEI. The CDR3 length is 12 residues.

In DNA form, the CDR3 reads TGTGCCAGCAGCTTGAGTCTGGGCTACGAGCAGTACTTC. It is translated as CASSLSLGYEQYF. This chain uses TRBV5-6 with TRBJ2-7; no firm D call. CDR1 SGHDT and CDR2 YYEEEE come from the germline V gene. The ends were cut back, 1 base at V and 3 bases at J, with 8 bases in the middle. CDR3 length: 13 amino acids.

The V and J genes are TRBV6-4 and TRBJ2-1, with a weak D call TRBD1 (6 bases). Trimming stripped 4 bases from V and 6 bases from J, with 13 bases between. Germline V gene data show CDR1 as MRHNA and CDR2 as SNTAGT. This CDR3 region has 14 residues. The CDR3 protein is CASSGGGRGNEQFF. CDR3 bases: TGTGCCAGCAGTGGAGGGGGAAGGGGCAATGAGCAGTTCTTC.

This clone occurred a few times. The sample holds other DNA sequences that translate to the same CDR3. The J gene is TRBJ2-5, the V gene TRBV7-9; 8 positions agree with TRBD2. The germline CDR1 and CDR2 sequences are SEHNR and FQNEAQ (reference sequence). The CDR3 loop spans 13 amino acids. Germline trimming cut 3 bases from V and 6 bases from J; bases unmatched to any gene: 3. The CDR3 coding sequence is TGTGCCAGCAGCTTGACGGGAGGGAAGACCCAGTACTTC. This sequence encodes CASSLTGGKTQYF.

The chain combines TRBV7-9 with TRBJ2-1; D unresolved. This CDR3 region has 12 residues. V was shortened by 3 bases and J by 10 bases, with 10 bases between the two germline ends. Germline lookup yields CDR1 SEHNR and CDR2 FQNEAQ (reference sequence). In DNA form, the CDR3 reads TGTGCCAGCAGCTTGGACGGTCGGGAGCAGTTCTTC. Translating it yields CASSLDGREQFF. Full variable domain (outside the CDR3, taken from reference TRBV7-9 and TRBJ2-1): DTGVSQNPRHKITKRGQNVTFRCDPISEHNRLYWYRQTLGQGPEFLTYFQNEAQLEKSRLLSDRFSAERPKGSFSTLEIQRTEQGDSAMYLCASSLDGREQFFGPGTRLTVL.

The gene calls are TRBV5-1 and TRBJ2-3; the D is unclear. Trimming cost V 2 bases and J 2 bases, with 12 bases left between them. Germline CDR1 and CDR2: SGHRS and YFSETQ. The CDR3 has 15 amino acids. The CDR3 loop is CASSFLWPDTDTQYF. The CDR3 DNA sequence: TGCGCCAGCAGCTTTTTATGGCCGGACACAGATACGCAGTATTTT.

Only a few counts were recorded for this clone. The chain combines TRBV7-9 with TRBJ1-2; 10 bases are a match to TRBD1. In germline, CDR1 is SEHNR, CDR2 FQNEAQ (reference sequence). V was clipped by 1 base and J by 4 bases; unmatched bases: 0. The CDR3 contains 14 residues. The CDR3 DNA reads as TGTGCCAGCAGCTTAGGGACAGGGGGCTATGGCTACACCTTC. It yields the protein CASSLGTGGYGYTF.

The gene calls are TRBV7-9 and TRBJ2-2; D remains unclear. The germline gives CDR1 SEHNR, CDR2 FQNEAQ (reference sequence). The CDR3 extends over 12 amino acids. V lost 1 base, J lost 7 bases, and 4 bases lay in between. The CDR3 sequence: CASSLEFGELFF. The CDR3 region has the DNA TGTGCCAGCAGCTTAGAGTTCGGGGAGCTGTTTTTT.

The V call is TRBV9, the J call TRBJ2-7; D remains unclear. Trimming took off 0 bases at V and 3 bases at J, with 13 bases between the two ends. Per germline, CDR1 SGDLS and CDR2 YYNGEE. The length of the CDR3 is 15 residues. CDR3 DNA sequence: TGTGCCAGCAGCGTAGGTGGTTCCCTAATCTACGAGCAGTACTTC. It codes for CASSVGGSLIYEQYF.

CDR3 loop: CASSQESGGGDEKLFF. The CDR3 DNA sequence: TGTGCCAGCAGCCAAGAGTCAGGGGGAGGTGATGAAAAACTGTTTTTT. The chain is built from TRBV4-2 and TRBJ1-4; 7 nucleotides agree with TRBD1. CDR1 and CDR2 (germline): LGHNA, YNFKEQ. The junction had 7 bases not matched to a gene; V was cut back by 0 bases and J by 6 bases. The CDR3 is made up of 16 amino acids.

The chain couples TRBV27 to TRBJ1-6; 8 bases fit TRBD1. Looked up from germline, CDR1 is MNHEY and CDR2 is SMNVEV (reference sequence). Unmatched junction bases numbered 7, after V lost 8 bases and J lost 7 bases. This CDR3 has 14 amino acids. CDR3 bases: TGTGCCAGCGGCGACAGGGGATGGAATTCACCCCTCCACTTT. Protein product: CASGDRGWNSPLHF.